A single sample gave rise to the 21 T cell receptor beta chains below, sequenced in a study of shared clonotypes between healthy human individuals. Clones were sequenced by immunoSEQ multiplex PCR, and TCRdb holds only the in-frame ones, with some missing. The sample consists of 2 million to 2.5 million clones, under 97% of them appearing once. Sequenced input: naive CD4+ T cells sorted from blood. This sample's subset: CD45RA+ positively selected. All receptors derive from a man aged 18 to 35 in good health.

The chain is built from TRBV28 and TRBJ1-5; tentative D call: TRBD1 (5 bases). V lost 9 bases and J lost 6, with 12 bases in between. Germline V CDR1 and CDR2: MDHEN, SYDVKM. The CDR3 is 12 residues long. The CDR3 DNA reads TGTGCCAGTTCGATTAGGGGTCAGCCCCAGCATTTT. It codes for CASSIRGQPQHF.

This chain uses TRBV11-2 with TRBJ1-2, with 7 bases fitting TRBD1. This CDR3 region has 16 residues. Germline lookup yields CDR1 SGHAT and CDR2 FQNNGV. The ends lost 1 base at V and 8 bases at J; junction bases unmatched: 13. Written as DNA, the CDR3 is TGTGCCAGCAGCTTAGGTATAGGGGGCGCGTTGGACGGCTACACCTTC. This codes for CASSLGIGGALDGYTF.

The rearrangement joins TRBV10-3 to TRBJ2-1; no clear D. The germline V and J ends were trimmed by 6 bases and 9 bases, with 15 bases remaining between them. In germline, CDR1 is ENHRY, CDR2 SYGVKD. The CDR3 is made up of 13 amino acids. The CDR3 protein is CAISPLDSGEQFF. The CDR3 nucleotides are TGTGCCATCAGCCCGCTCGATAGTGGTGAGCAGTTCTTC.

About this clone itself: Within the sample, other DNA sequences also encode this same CDR3. The chain links TRBV7-9 to TRBJ2-2; 7 nucleotides match TRBD1. With V trimmed by 4 bases and J by 0 bases, 2 bases remained unmatched. The CDR3 consists of 15 residues. Germline V gives CDR1 SEHNR, CDR2 FQNEAQ (reference sequence). The CDR3 sequence: CASSSGTANTGELFF. In DNA form, the CDR3 reads TGTGCCAGCAGCTCTGGGACAGCGAACACCGGGGAGCTGTTTTTT.

The V call is TRBV4-3, the J call TRBJ2-1; 7 bases map to TRBD1. The CDR3 runs 18 residues. CDR1 LGHNA and CDR2 YSLEER come from the germline V gene. After removal of 0 bases from V and 3 bases from J, the junction contained 11 bases not matched to a gene. CDR3 DNA: TGCGCCAGCAGCCAAGATACAGCCCAGTGGGACAGCTACAATGAGCAGTTCTTC. Translated, it gives CASSQDTAQWDSYNEQFF.

The chain couples TRBV7-9 to TRBJ2-7; D not certain. This CDR3 comprises 13 residues. Germline CDR1 is SEHNR and CDR2 is FQNEAQ (reference sequence). Trimming removed 5 bases at V and 2 bases at J, with 10 bases between. CDR3 bases: TGTGCCAGCAGCATTACAACTACCTACGAGCAGTACTTC. Amino acids: CASSITTTYEQYF.

V usage is TRBV19 and J usage is TRBJ2-2, with D possibly matching TRBD1 (6 bases). The CDR3 runs to 14 residues. Per the germline V gene, CDR1 is LNHDA and CDR2 is SQIVND (reference sequence). V lost 6 bases and J 4 bases, leaving 12 bases between the germline ends. CDR3 nucleotide sequence: TGTGCCAGTAGGTTTCAGGGGAGCACCGGGGAGCTGTTTTTT. Translating it yields CASRFQGSTGELFF.

Of note for this clone: Different DNA sequences within this sample yield the same CDR3. V is TRBV5-1 and J is TRBJ1-2; a weak D match, TRBD1 (5 bases). V shed 0 bases and J shed 3 bases, with 9 bases lying between them. Germline lookup yields CDR1 SGHRS and CDR2 YFSETQ. The CDR3 length is 14 residues. In DNA form, the CDR3 reads TGCGCCAGCAGCTTGGGGCAGGGTGACTATGGCTACACCTTC. Protein: CASSLGQGDYGYTF.

CDR3 DNA: TGCGCCAGCAGCTCGGGCACAGGGACGGGCACTGAAGCTTTCTTT. Translating gives CASSSGTGTGTEAFF. The chain has TRBV5-1 and TRBJ1-1; the D gene is possibly TRBD1 (6 bases). The CDR3 length is 15 residues. V shed 3 bases and J shed 4 bases, with 16 bases lying between them. Germline V gene lookup returns CDR1 SGHRS and CDR2 YFSETQ.

V usage is TRBV30 and J usage is TRBJ2-3; perhaps TRBD2 as D (6 bases). The CDR3 covers 14 residues. Trimming stripped 3 bases from V and 0 bases from J, with 10 bases between. Germline loops: CDR1 GTSNPN, CDR2 SVGIG (reference sequence). The CDR3 DNA reads TGTGCCTGGAGGGACTACCCTAGCACAGATACGCAGTATTTT. It codes for CAWRDYPSTDTQYF. The full variable domain, rest sourced from reference TRBV30 and TRBJ2-3, is SQTIHQWPATLVQPVGSPLSLECTVEGTSNPNLYWYRQAAGRGLQLLFYSVGIGQISSEVPQNLSASRPQDRQFILSSKKLLLSDSGFYLCAWRDYPSTDTQYFGPGTRLTVL.

The chain is built from TRBV19 and TRBJ1-4, with D hard to call. Per the germline V gene, CDR1 is LNHDA and CDR2 is SQIVND (reference sequence). The CDR3 contains 15 residues. The germline V and J ends were trimmed by 7 bases and 7 bases, with 19 bases remaining between them. CDR3: CASTLRKAHSEKLFF. The CDR3 nucleotides are TGTGCCAGTACCCTCCGAAAGGCTCATAGTGAAAAACTGTTTTTT.

The chain links TRBV7-2 to TRBJ2-2; 8 nucleotides agree with TRBD2. The V gene end was trimmed by 7 bases and the J gene end by 6 bases; junction bases not matched to a gene: 13. This CDR3 comprises 16 residues. Germline-derived CDR1 and CDR2 are SGHTA and FQGNSA. The CDR3 DNA is TGTGCCAGCATTCTTGGGGAGCGGGGGTGGTCCGGGGAGCTGTTTTTT. Its protein product is CASILGERGWSGELFF.

This clone has a single count. J is TRBJ1-6 and V is TRBV7-9, with D hard to call. The germline V and J ends were trimmed by 1 base and 0 bases, with 13 bases remaining between them. In germline, CDR1 is SEHNR, CDR2 FQNEAQ (reference sequence). There are 18 residues in the CDR3. The CDR3 nucleotides read TGTGCCAGCAGCTTAGTGAGGATAGGGAGCTCCTATAATTCACCCCTCCACTTT. It is translated as CASSLVRIGSSYNSPLHF.

The CDR3 here is CASSGGPLRNTGELFF. The CDR3, as DNA: TGTGCCAGCAGTGGAGGTCCCCTAAGGAACACCGGGGAGCTGTTTTTT. The chain joins TRBV2 to TRBJ2-2, with D hard to call. Trimming took off 4 bases at V and 1 base at J, with 13 bases between the two ends. Germline-derived CDR1 and CDR2 are SNHLY and FYNNEI. The CDR3 length is 16 residues.

The chain has TRBV2 and TRBJ2-1; possibly TRBD1 for D (6 bases). The CDR3 runs to 15 residues. V lost 6 bases and J 7 bases, leaving 19 bases between the germline ends. Looked up from germline, CDR1 is SNHLY and CDR2 is FYNNEI. Here the CDR3 DNA reads TGTGCCAGCAGCGGACAGACTTACGCTGGGAATGAGCAGTTCTTC. Residues: CASSGQTYAGNEQFF.

Turning to this clone: Compared with germline, one end of the junction differs, possibly owing to a read error. The sample contains more than one DNA sequence encoding this CDR3. V and J are TRBV30 and TRBJ1-1; D is undetermined. Germline CDR1 GTSNPN, CDR2 SVGIG (reference sequence). The CDR3 extends over 13 amino acids. DNA of the CDR3: TGTGCCTGGAGTGGCCTATCCAACACTGAAGCCTTCTTT. Its protein is CAWSGLSNTEAFF. The complete variable domain, with remaining parts taken from reference TRBV30 and TRBJ1-1, reads SQTIHQWPATLVQPVGSPLSLECTVEGTSNPNLYWYRQAAGRGLQLLFYSVGIGQISSEVPQNLSASRPQDRQFILSSKKLLLSDSGFYLCAWSGLSNTEAFFGQGTRLTVV.

The chain joins TRBV2 to TRBJ2-7; 14 bases agree with TRBD2. Losses at the gene ends were 5 bases for V and 4 bases for J; bases not matched to a gene: 13. Germline loops: CDR1 SNHLY, CDR2 FYNNEI. The CDR3 is made up of 18 amino acids. The CDR3 nucleotides read TGTGCCAGCAGTCCCCGCCCGACTAGCGGGAGGGCTGATTACGAGCAGTACTTC. This sequence encodes CASSPRPTSGRADYEQYF.

The V call is TRBV6-5, the J call TRBJ1-1, with D maybe TRBD1 (5 bases). Germline V lookup: CDR1 MNHEY, CDR2 SVGAGI. The CDR3 extends over 14 amino acids. V lost 2 bases, J lost 5 bases, and 12 bases lay in between. In nucleotides, the CDR3 is TGTGCCAGCAGTTACCTAGAGAGGGGAACTGAAGCTTTCTTT. Its translation is CASSYLERGTEAFF.

The rearrangement joins TRBV9 to TRBJ1-4; D gene uncertain. Trimming took 4 bases from V and 0 from J, leaving 10 bases between them. The CDR3 totals 15 residues. CDR1 is SGDLS and CDR2 is YYNGEE in the germline V gene. CDR3 amino acids: CASSRGGATNEKLFF. The CDR3 coding sequence is TGTGCCAGCAGCAGAGGCGGGGCAACTAATGAAAAACTGTTTTTT.

Worth noting for this clone: The sample carries other DNA sequences with the same CDR3. The chain joins TRBV18 to TRBJ1-6; D uncertain. V was cut by 0 bases and J by 9 bases, with 6 bases left in between. The CDR3 length is 13 residues. Germline values: CDR1 KGHSH, CDR2 LQKENI. The CDR3 protein is CASSPPGISPLHF. The CDR3 DNA sequence: TGTGCCAGCTCACCACCGGGCATTTCACCCCTCCACTTT.

The rearrangement uses TRBV28 and TRBJ1-6; D is possibly TRBD1 (5 bases). The germline gives CDR1 MDHEN, CDR2 SYDVKM. The CDR3 sequence is 13 residues long. Trimming removed 8 bases from V and 6 bases from J, with 11 bases in between. CDR3 DNA: TGTGCCAGCCATCGGGACGGTAATTCACCCCTCCACTTT. It codes for CASHRDGNSPLHF.